A selection of T cell receptor beta chains follows, all from one sample in a study of blood T cell repertoires in COVID-19. Clones were read by immunoSEQ multiplex PCR, and TCRdb kept only the in-frame ones, dropping some. The data show some 400,000 clones, more than 70% seen once. The source material was peripheral blood. All receptors derive from a woman between 25 and 40 years old with COVID-19, enrolled during active disease. Both conserved end residues are part of each CDR3. D genes are given only for firm matches. Size is stated for part of the rows, as once, few or many counts, or as a class when the clone is expanded.

>NA|TRBJ1-6|16|NA|TRBV2
TGTGCCAGCAGTGAAGTGGGGCAGGCGTATAATTCACCCCTCCACTTT
CASSEVGQAYNSPLHF
>TRBD1|TRBJ1-2|14|NA|TRBV6-1
TGTGCCAGCAGTGACAGGGGGAGCATCTATGGCTACACCTTC
CASSDRGSIYGYTF
>NA|TRBJ1-5|14|NA|TRBV6-4
TGTGCCAGCAGTGAATTCGGGGGCAATCAGCCCCAGCATTTT
CASSEFGGNQPQHF
>NA|TRBJ2-2|13|NA|TRBV11-3
TGTGCCAGCAGCCTCAGGGTGACCGGGGAGCTGTTTTTT
CASSLRVTGELFF
>NA|TRBJ1-6|15|NA|TRBV5-1
TGCGCCAGCAGCTTGGGGGCAGGAGGGAATTCACCCCTCCACTTT
CASSLGAGGNSPLHF
>NA|TRBJ2-7|14|NA|TRBV15
TGTGCCACCAGCAGAGTCGGGGTCTCCTACGAGCAGTACTTC
CATSRVGVSYEQYF
>TRBD2|TRBJ2-3|15|once|TRBV4-3
TGCGCCAGCAGCCACCCGGGGGGGGTCACAGATACGCAGTATTTT
CASSHPGGVTDTQYF
>NA|TRBJ2-2|13|NA|TRBV12-3/TRBV12-4
TGTGCCAGCATGACTTTTAACACCGGGGAGCTGTTTTTT
CASMTFNTGELFF
>NA|TRBJ1-2|13|NA|TRBV27
TGTGCCAGCAGTTCCCGACAGGTCAATGGCTACACCTTC
CASSSRQVNGYTF
>NA|TRBJ1-6|15|once|TRBV2
TGTGCCAGCAGTGAAGTTGGGGGAGGGAATTCACCCCTCCACTTT
CASSEVGGGNSPLHF
>TRBD1|TRBJ1-5|13|NA|TRBV28
TGTGCCAGCAGACAGGGACAGTATCAGCCCCAGCATTTT
CASRQGQYQPQHF
>TRBD2|TRBJ2-1|16|NA|TRBV19
TGTGCCAGTACCAAGGGGCCTAGCGGGAGGCCAAAGGAGCAGTTCTTC
CASTKGPSGRPKEQFF
>TRBD1|TRBJ2-5|15|NA|TRBV9
TGTGCCAGCAGCGTCTCAGGGACAGACCAAGAGACCCAGTACTTC
CASSVSGTDQETQYF
>NA|TRBJ1-4|15|once|TRBV19
TGTGCCAGTAGTATTAGGGGGGACTATAATGAAAAACTGTTTTTT
CASSIRGDYNEKLFF
>TRBD2|TRBJ2-1|15|NA|TRBV25-1
TGTGCCAGCACGTCTTCTAGCGGGGTCGGGGGGGAGCAGTTCTTC
CASTSSSGVGGEQFF
>TRBD2|TRBJ2-1|16|NA|TRBV24-1
TGTGCCACCAGTGACCCTGCGGGAGGGCCCCGGATACGGCAGTTCTTC
CATSDPAGGPRIRQFF
>NA|TRBJ2-7|12|NA|TRBV7-2
TGTGCCAGCAGCGAGAATAACTACGAGCAGTACTTC
CASSENNYEQYF
>NA|TRBJ1-1|14|many|TRBV4-1
TGCGCCAGCAGCCAAGAGTCCTTGAACACTGAAGCTTTCTTT
CASSQESLNTEAFF
>TRBD2|TRBJ2-2|14|once|TRBV19
TGTGCCAGTAGTATTAGCGGGGAGACCGGGGAGCTGTTTTTT
CASSISGETGELFF
>NA|TRBJ2-2|17|NA|TRBV5-5
TGTGCCAGCAGCCGCAGGGGACACCTAATGAACACCGGGGAGCTGTTTTTT
CASSRRGHLMNTGELFF
>NA|TRBJ2-3|13|NA|TRBV6-5
TGTGCCAGCAGTTACGGGAGTTCGGATACGCAGTATTTT
CASSYGSSDTQYF
>TRBD2|TRBJ2-1|15|NA|TRBV28
TGTGCCAGCACTACGGGACTAGCGGGAGTTCGTGAGCAGTTCTTC
CASTTGLAGVREQFF
>NA|TRBJ1-1|15|NA|TRBV4-3
TGCGCCAGCAGCCAAGATCGGGCAGGGCGGACTGAAGCTTTCTTT
CASSQDRAGRTEAFF
>NA|TRBJ1-1|15|NA|TRBV5-6
TGTGCCAGCAGTTCACTCGCCCTCATGAACACTGAAGCTTTCTTT
CASSSLALMNTEAFF